This entry is about one T cell receptor (beta chain). The data originate from a study of blood T cell repertoires in COVID-19. For the study at large: The analysed material was cDNA or gDNA that came from T cells, B-cell-depleted T cells, or PBMCs.

Trimming took off 5 bases at V and 6 bases at J, with 14 bases between the two ends. The germline gives CDR1 MNHEY, CDR2 SMNVEV (reference sequence). The length of the CDR3 is 15 residues. Repertoires were generated with immunoSEQ multiplex PCR, while TCRdb's copy carries only in-frame clones and drops some. The sample lists roughly 300,000 clones, 65% to 85% occurring once. The clonotype originates from a human donor with COVID-19, enrolled during active disease. The donor label of this sample is uncertain. The gene calls are TRBV27 and TRBJ1-6, with D uncertain. Sequencing was done on a sample of peripheral blood. The chain's CDR3 is CASSLRPGLNSPLHF. The CDR3 bases are TGTGCCAGCAGTCTGAGACCGGGTCTTAATTCACCCCTCCACTTT.